The rows below give T cell receptor beta chains drawn from one sample of a study of identical twins. TCRdb recomputed calls from the 5' RACE reads with MiXCR, one row per CDR3 protein. The sample contains about 280,000 distinct CDR3 sequences, roughly 8.6% of which appear only once. These sequences were also reported in another study, on yellow fever vaccine responses in identical twins.

Input material: memory (CD45RO+) T cells sorted from blood. All receptors come from a woman younger than 35 in good health. Each CDR3 is given with its conserved first and last residue. A D gene is named only where the DNA matches it firmly. Size is omitted from some rows. Given values are once, few, many or a class for expanded clones.

TRBV29-1	TRBD1	TRBJ1-1	.	TGCAGCGTTCTACCTCGGGGACAGGAAGCTTTCTTT	CSVLPRGQEAFF
TRBV24-1	.	TRBJ2-1	many	TGTGCCACCAGTGATCCAGGGTTGGGAGACAATGAGCAGTTCTTC	CATSDPGLGDNEQFF
TRBV7-8	TRBD1	TRBJ2-7	many	TGTGCCAGCAGCACGGGACAGATCGTATCGTCCTACGAGCAGTACTTC	CASSTGQIVSSYEQYF
TRBV5-1	.	TRBJ2-5	.	TGCGCCAGGAGCTTGCACTTACAAGAGACCCAGTACTTC	CARSLHLQETQYF
TRBV5-1	.	TRBJ1-1	many	TGCGCCAGCACCTCGGACACGAACACTGAAGCTTTCTTT	CASTSDTNTEAFF
TRBV7-9	.	TRBJ1-1	.	TGTGCCAGCAGCTTAGGGGGACGGATGAACACTGAAGCTTTCTTT	CASSLGGRMNTEAFF
TRBV24-1	.	TRBJ2-3	.	TGTGCCACCAGTGACCCTAAACAGAACACAGATACGCAGTATTTT	CATSDPKQNTDTQYF
TRBV6-4	.	TRBJ2-2	.	TGTGCCAGCAGTGACTCGACGGCATCCGGGGAGCTGTTTTTT	CASSDSTASGELFF
TRBV6-5	.	TRBJ2-1	many	TGTGCCAGCAGTTACTACTCAAGCGGAGAGCAGTTCTTC	CASSYYSSGEQFF
TRBV2	TRBD1	TRBJ1-5	few	TGTGCCAGCAGGGGGACAGGCAGTGGCTATCAGCCCCAGCATTTT	CASRGTGSGYQPQHF
TRBV24-1	.	TRBJ2-3	many	TGTGCCACCAGTGATCCAGGGGCGAGGGCAGATACGCAGTATTTT	CATSDPGARADTQYF
TRBV28	.	TRBJ1-1	few	TGTGCCAGCAAGGGGTCCCGAGGGTCGAACACTGAAGCTTTCTTT	CASKGSRGSNTEAFF
TRBV28	.	TRBJ2-2	few	TGTGCCAGCAGTGACGCGGACAGGAACACCGGGGAGCTGTTTTTT	CASSDADRNTGELFF
TRBV3-1	.	TRBJ1-2	.	TGTGCCAGCAGCCAAGCCCATACAGGGACCTATGGCTACACCTTC	CASSQAHTGTYGYTF
TRBV12-3/TRBV12-4	.	TRBJ2-3	many	TGTGCCAGCAGTTCCCCGTCTGCGGACAGCACAGATACGCAGTATTTT	CASSSPSADSTDTQYF
TRBV28	TRBD2	TRBJ2-5	.	TGTGCCAGCAGTTTTCCCCTAGCGGGTATCCAAGAGACCCAGTACTTC	CASSFPLAGIQETQYF
TRBV18	.	TRBJ2-2	.	TGTGCCAGCTCACCGCAGGGGAACACCGGGGAGCTGTTTTTT	CASSPQGNTGELFF
TRBV29-1	TRBD1	TRBJ2-5	many	TGCAGCGTTGAACGTGGGCAGGGGGACGTGGAGACCCAGTACTTC	CSVERGQGDVETQYF
TRBV10-3	TRBD2	TRBJ2-1	many	TGTGCCATCAGCCCGCGACTAGCGGGAGGAAACAATGAGCAGTTCTTC	CAISPRLAGGNNEQFF
TRBV27	TRBD2	TRBJ2-3	.	TGTGCCACCATTCTAGCGGGAGTATCCGGTACGCAGTATTTT	CATILAGVSGTQYF
TRBV28	.	TRBJ2-4	.	TGTGCCAGCAGTTCTAAGATGCGGCTGCCGTACATTCAGTACTTC	CASSSKMRLPYIQYF
TRBV7-9	.	TRBJ2-7	.	TGTGCCAGCAGCCTCCCCCCGGGTAACTACGAGCAGTACTTC	CASSLPPGNYEQYF
TRBV5-6	TRBD1	TRBJ1-1	many	TGTGCCAGCAGCTTACGAAACAGGGGTAACACTGAAGCTTTCTTT	CASSLRNRGNTEAFF
TRBV11-2	TRBD1	TRBJ1-2	many	TGTGCCAGCAGCTTTCAGGGGGCAGACTATGGCTACACCTTC	CASSFQGADYGYTF
TRBV5-6	TRBD1	TRBJ2-3	many	TGTGCCAGCAGTCGACCGACAGGGACAGATACGCAGTATTTT	CASSRPTGTDTQYF
TRBV28	TRBD1	TRBJ1-6	few	TGTGCCAGCAGTCCCCAGACAGGGTATAATTCACCCCTCCACTTT	CASSPQTGYNSPLHF
TRBV14	.	TRBJ1-3	many	TGTGCCAGCAGCTTTGGTCAATCCGGAAACACCATATATTTT	CASSFGQSGNTIYF
TRBV5-1	TRBD1	TRBJ2-1	many	TGCGCCAGCAGCTTGAACAGGGGGCTGGAGGCCTACGATGAGCAGTTCTTC	CASSLNRGLEAYDEQFF
TRBV9	.	TRBJ2-3	.	TGTGCCAGCACCGCCGAAGGGGGTTCTAGCACAGATACGCAGTATTTT	CASTAEGGSSTDTQYF
TRBV6-4	.	TRBJ1-1	many	TGTGCCAGCAGTTCCGGGGCCAACACTGAAGCTTTCTTT	CASSSGANTEAFF
TRBV7-8	.	TRBJ2-5	few	TGTGCCAGCAGCTTGGGGGACTCAGCTACGAAAGAGACCCAGTACTTC	CASSLGDSATKETQYF
TRBV20-1	.	TRBJ2-3	.	TGCAGTGCTCTACGAGAAGGGGAACCGGCCCGTTATCTCACAGATACGCAGTATTTT	CSALREGEPARYLTDTQYF
TRBV3-1	.	TRBJ2-1	many	TGTGCCAGCAGCCAAAGGGAAAACAATGAGCAGTTCTTC	CASSQRENNEQFF
TRBV12-3/TRBV12-4	TRBD2	TRBJ2-1	many	TGTGCCAGCAGTCGCGGGAGTCCGTACAATGAGCAGTTCTTC	CASSRGSPYNEQFF
TRBV6-1	.	TRBJ2-2	many	TGTGCCAGCGCAAAGGGACTGGACACCGGGGAGCTGTTTTTT	CASAKGLDTGELFF
TRBV10-3	TRBD1	TRBJ2-7	few	TGTGCCATCAGTGAGTGGAAAGGACAGGGGGCCTACGAGCAGTACTTC	CAISEWKGQGAYEQYF
TRBV5-4	.	TRBJ1-6	few	TGTGCCAGCAGCAGCCGACAGTATAATTCACCCCTCCACTTT	CASSSRQYNSPLHF
TRBV6-5	TRBD1	TRBJ2-1	many	TGTGCCAGCAGTTACGTGCAGGGGGCGGCGGAGTACAATGAGCAGTTCTTC	CASSYVQGAAEYNEQFF
TRBV19	.	TRBJ2-6	.	TGTGCCAGTAGTATAATACGATCTGGGGCCAACGTCCTGACTTTC	CASSIIRSGANVLTF
TRBV3-1	.	TRBJ2-7	few	TGTGCCAGCAGCCGGTTAAGGGGGGACGAGCAGTACTTC	CASSRLRGDEQYF
TRBV10-3	.	TRBJ2-3	few	TGTGCCATCAGCCCCACCGGGGGCCAGGATACGCAGTATTTT	CAISPTGGQDTQYF
TRBV12-3/TRBV12-4	.	TRBJ2-7	.	TGTGCCAGCAGTTTAGCGTTGGGTAGCGGCACCTACGAGCAGTACTTC	CASSLALGSGTYEQYF
TRBV3-1	.	TRBJ2-1	many	TGTGCCAGCAGGCGCATAGGGAGCAATGAGCAGTTCTTC	CASRRIGSNEQFF
TRBV12-3/TRBV12-4	.	TRBJ1-6	.	TGTGCCAGCAGCCCTAGACAGTCCTTGGCTAATTCACCCCTCCACTTT	CASSPRQSLANSPLHF
TRBV14	TRBD2	TRBJ2-5	few	TGTGCCAGCAGCCCCTTCGGGAGGGGCGGCCAAGAGACCCAGTACTTC	CASSPFGRGGQETQYF
TRBV5-8	.	TRBJ2-1	many	TGTGCCAGCAAAGGTAATCCGGGACCCAACAATGAGCAGTTCTTC	CASKGNPGPNNEQFF
TRBV6-1	TRBD1	TRBJ1-1	many	TGTGCCAGCAGTGAATCGGAGACAGGGGGAGCTTTCTTT	CASSESETGGAFF
TRBV2	.	TRBJ2-1	many	TGTGCCAGCAGTGACCGGACACTATCGGGGTACGGGCAGTTCTTC	CASSDRTLSGYGQFF
TRBV29-1	.	TRBJ2-5	.	TGCAGCGCCTTACGTTGGGGGCAACAAGAGACCCAGTACTTC	CSALRWGQQETQYF
TRBV4-1	.	TRBJ2-3	many	TGCGCCAGCAGCCATACTAGAGGGGCAGATACGCAGTATTTT	CASSHTRGADTQYF
TRBV6-1	.	TRBJ2-3	.	TGTGCCAGCAGTGAATCATGGGCGAGCACAGATACGCAGTATTTT	CASSESWASTDTQYF